Each of the 25 T cell receptor beta chains below was sequenced from the same sample in a study of technical replicates of blood from a handful of donors. Produced via immunoSEQ multiplex PCR; TCRdb's table is partial and in-frame only. The data show roughly 93,000 clones, about 95% seen once. Sequenced input: T cells isolated from PBMCs. The receptors originated from a human donor in good health.

The chain recombines TRBV27 with TRBJ1-1; unclear D gene. Deletions cut 5 bases from V and 5 bases from J, with 18 bases between. Germline V gives CDR1 MNHEY, CDR2 SMNVEV (reference sequence). The CDR3 sequence is 15 residues long. CDR3: CASSLPPSPGTEAFF. CDR3 sequence (DNA): TGTGCCAGCAGTCTTCCACCGTCGCCGGGGACTGAAGCTTTCTTT.

The chain is built from TRBV5-1 and TRBJ2-1; 7 bases are shared with TRBD2. The CDR3 is 14 residues long. CDR1 and CDR2 (germline): SGHRS, YFSETQ. The V gene end was trimmed by 0 bases and the J gene end by 7 bases; junction bases not matched to a gene: 4. The CDR3, as DNA: TGCGCCAGCAGCTTGGCGGGCGGGAGAAATGAGCAGTTCTTC. Protein product: CASSLAGGRNEQFF.

The rearrangement joins TRBV28 to TRBJ1-2; D not resolved. Trimming shortened V by 2 bases and J by 4 bases, and 8 bases separated the two germline ends. Germline V gives CDR1 MDHEN, CDR2 SYDVKM. CDR3 length: 13 amino acids. The CDR3 sequence is CASSLKSIYGYTF. The CDR3, as DNA: TGTGCCAGCAGTTTAAAATCAATCTATGGCTACACCTTC.

This clone was seen ten or more times. This chain links TRBV6-1 with TRBJ1-6; 8 bases align to TRBD1. With 10 bases clipped from V and 5 bases from J, the junction kept 4 bases outside the gene matches. The germline gives CDR1 MNHNS, CDR2 SASEGT. CDR3 size: 13 residues. CDR3 sequence reads: CATQDRDNSPLHF. CDR3 bases: TGTGCCACCCAGGACAGGGATAATTCACCCCTCCACTTT.

The gene calls are TRBV27 and TRBJ2-1, with TRBD2 identical over 10 bases. The CDR3 consists of 16 residues. The germline V gene encodes CDR1 MNHEY and CDR2 SMNVEV (reference sequence). Trimming at V came to 6 bases and at J to 3 bases, leaving 8 bases not matched to a gene. The CDR3 nucleotides are TGTGCCAGCAGACCTAGCGGGAGTCTCTACTACAATGAGCAGTTCTTC. The encoded protein is CASRPSGSLYYNEQFF.

This rearrangement joins TRBV2 to TRBJ2-5; the D gene is possibly TRBD1 (6 bases). Germline V lookup: CDR1 SNHLY, CDR2 FYNNEI. V was trimmed by 7 bases and J by 3 bases, leaving 15 bases between them. The CDR3 totals 14 residues. CDR3 DNA sequence: TGTGCCAGCATACAAACAGGGCGAGAAGAGACCCAGTACTTC. Amino acids: CASIQTGREETQYF.

This chain joins TRBV5-1 and TRBJ1-6; TRBD1 matches at 7 bases. The CDR3 consists of 16 residues. Germline lookup yields CDR1 SGHRS and CDR2 YFSETQ. The V and J ends lost 4 bases and 4 bases, in that order; junction bases with no gene match: 8. The DNA of the CDR3 is TGCGCCAGCAGCACTTCGATGGGACAGTATAATTCACCCCTCCACTTT. This encodes CASSTSMGQYNSPLHF.

The chain combines TRBV25-1 with TRBJ2-2; TRBD1 is a possible D gene (6 bases). The germline V and J ends were trimmed by 6 bases and 6 bases, with 14 bases remaining between them. Germline assignment: CDR1 MGHDK and CDR2 SYGVNS. The CDR3 totals 14 residues. CDR3 nucleotide sequence: TGTGCCAGCAGCCCCCGAGGGGGTCCCGGGGAGCTGTTTTTT. Its translation is CASSPRGGPGELFF.

This chain links TRBV9 with TRBJ1-1, with D unresolved. In germline, CDR1 is SGDLS, CDR2 YYNGEE. Trimming removed 0 bases from V and 0 bases from J, with 9 bases in between. This CDR3 contains 15 residues. The CDR3 bases are TGTGCCAGCAGCGTAGACCCGAGAATGAACACTGAAGCTTTCTTT. Encoded protein: CASSVDPRMNTEAFF.

The rearrangement links TRBV7-9 to TRBJ2-4; D possibly corresponds to TRBD2 (5 bases). The CDR3 is made up of 17 amino acids. The germline gives CDR1 SEHNR, CDR2 FQNEAQ (reference sequence). V dropped 4 bases and J dropped 0 bases, with 16 bases sitting between them. CDR3 bases: TGTGCCAGCAGCTATCCACCCGAGGGATTAGCCAAAAACATTCAGTACTTC. This gives the protein CASSYPPEGLAKNIQYF.

The V and J genes are TRBV5-4 and TRBJ2-3; TRBD2 agrees at 9 bases. Germline-derived CDR1 and CDR2 are SGHNT and YYREEE (reference sequence). The CDR3 totals 17 residues. J gave up 6 bases and V 4 bases, and 15 bases lay outside the gene matches. Here the CDR3 reads CASSHSLGLAGTDTQYF. CDR3 DNA sequence: TGTGCCAGCAGCCACAGTCTTGGGCTAGCGGGAACGGATACGCAGTATTTT.

In its sample, this clone was seen a few times. The J gene is TRBJ1-1, the V gene TRBV18, with D maybe TRBD1 (6 bases). CDR3 length: 18 amino acids. The germline gives CDR1 KGHSH, CDR2 LQKENI. The V and J ends lost 3 bases and 3 bases respectively, with 23 bases between them. CDR3 residues: CASSPLTGSGHIDTEAFF. In DNA, the CDR3 is TGTGCCAGCTCACCGCTAACGGGATCGGGACACATCGACACTGAAGCTTTCTTT.

V gene TRBV7-3 combines with J gene TRBJ2-4, with 8 bases lining up with TRBD1. V lost 5 bases to trimming and J lost 8 bases; unmatched junction nucleotides: 5. This CDR3 region has 13 residues. Germline CDR1 SGHTA, CDR2 FQGTGA. The CDR3 protein is CASSKGQGYIQYF. The CDR3 DNA reads as TGTGCCAGCAGCAAAGGACAGGGTTACATTCAGTACTTC.

The rearrangement links TRBV28 to TRBJ1-5, with a weak D call TRBD1 (5 bases). V was shortened by 9 bases and J by 11 bases, with 14 bases between the two germline ends. This CDR3 has 11 residues. Germline V CDR1 and CDR2: MDHEN, SYDVKM. The CDR3: CASGGGGAQHF. Here the CDR3 DNA reads TGTGCCAGTGGGGGGGGAGGAGCCCAGCATTTT.

This clone was observed a handful of times. The chain couples TRBV10-1 to TRBJ1-1, with no clear D. V was pared by 4 bases and J by 0 bases, with 6 bases between. Germline-derived CDR1 and CDR2 are WNHNN and SYGVQD (reference sequence). This CDR3 contains 13 residues. The CDR3 protein is CASSAQVNTEAFF. The CDR3 DNA reads TGCGCCAGCAGTGCACAAGTGAACACTGAAGCTTTCTTT.

The chain is built from TRBV5-1 and TRBJ2-1; TRBD1 aligns across 8 bases. V gave up 2 bases and J gave up 2 bases; unmatched junction bases: 3. Looked up from germline, CDR1 is SGHRS and CDR2 is YFSETQ. The CDR3 has 15 residues. CDR3 in amino acids: CASSLKTGAYNEQFF. The CDR3 bases are TGCGCCAGCAGCTTAAAGACAGGGGCCTACAATGAGCAGTTCTTC.

CDR3 nucleotide sequence: TGTGCCAGCAGTTTTTTTTTGGCGGGAGCGAACACCGGGGAGCTGTTTTTT. Residues: CASSFFLAGANTGELFF. The chain carries TRBV27 and TRBJ2-2, with 7 nucleotides matching TRBD2. The CDR3 covers 17 residues. V was pared by 3 bases and J by 0 bases, with 7 bases of the junction left unmatched. CDR1 and CDR2 (germline): MNHEY, SMNVEV (reference sequence).

V and J are TRBV9 and TRBJ2-5, with D hard to call. CDR3 length equals 14 residues. CDR1 is SGDLS, CDR2 YYNGEE, per germline. V dropped 0 bases and J dropped 6 bases, with 12 bases sitting between them. The CDR3 coding sequence is TGTGCCAGCAGCGTAGCAGATGGGCTTCAGACCCAGTACTTC. Translation: CASSVADGLQTQYF.

The rearrangement links TRBV7-2 to TRBJ1-1; 7 nucleotides line up with TRBD1. This CDR3 has 15 amino acids. The germline V gene has CDR1 SGHTA and CDR2 FQGNSA. V trimming: 5 bases; J trimming: 0 bases; junction bases outside the gene matches: 6. The CDR3 spells CASSLGQSLNTEAFF. CDR3 DNA: TGTGCCAGCAGCCTGGGACAGAGTTTGAACACTGAAGCTTTCTTT.

The V call is TRBV27, the J call TRBJ2-3; TRBD2 matches at 10 bases. This CDR3 is 16 amino acids long. V was pared by 6 bases and J by 5 bases, with 11 bases of the junction left unmatched. Germline assignment: CDR1 MNHEY and CDR2 SMNVEV (reference sequence). The CDR3 DNA follows: TGTGCCAGCAGGGATCTAGCGGGGGCACCGGGAGATACGCAGTATTTT. Translated, it gives CASRDLAGAPGDTQYF.

V usage is TRBV2 and J usage is TRBJ2-1; TRBD1 matches at 8 bases. Per the germline V gene, CDR1 is SNHLY and CDR2 is FYNNEI. Losses at the gene ends were 4 bases for V and 2 bases for J; bases not matched to a gene: 4. The CDR3 is made up of 15 amino acids. The CDR3 protein is CASSGDRGTYNEQFF. Here the CDR3 DNA reads TGTGCCAGCAGTGGTGACAGGGGCACCTACAATGAGCAGTTCTTC.

The chain combines TRBV6-6 with TRBJ2-7; 9 bases are a match to TRBD2. Looked up from germline, CDR1 is MNHNY and CDR2 is SVGAGI (reference sequence). The V and J ends lost 0 bases and 3 bases, in that order; junction bases with no gene match: 3. The CDR3 is 15 amino acids. The CDR3 spells CASSYSTSGFYEQYF. The CDR3 DNA is TGTGCCAGCAGTTACTCGACTAGCGGCTTCTACGAGCAGTACTTC.

The V call is TRBV27, the J call TRBJ2-6; a possible D gene is TRBD1 (6 bases). The CDR3 is made up of 15 amino acids. V was trimmed by 6 bases and J by 1 base, leaving 10 bases between them. Looked up from germline, CDR1 is MNHEY and CDR2 is SMNVEV (reference sequence). In DNA, the CDR3 is TGTGCCAGCAGCCTCACAGGGTCTGGGGCCAACGTCCTGACTTTC. This sequence encodes CASSLTGSGANVLTF.

The chain uses TRBV2 and TRBJ1-6; 8 bases fit TRBD1. Unmatched junction bases numbered 4, after V lost 8 bases and J lost 10 bases. Germline V gene sequence: CDR1 SNHLY, CDR2 FYNNEI. The CDR3 is 12 amino acids. For the CDR3, the DNA is TGTGCCAGCGGGACAGGACTATCACCCCTCCACTTT. Its translation: CASGTGLSPLHF.

V usage is TRBV5-1 and J usage is TRBJ2-1; a weak D match, TRBD2 (6 bases). Deletions cut 0 bases from V and 6 bases from J, with 16 bases between. Germline CDR1 reads SGHRS; CDR2 reads YFSETQ. The CDR3 covers 16 residues. CDR3 residues: CASSLAPGAATNEQFF. As DNA, the CDR3 is TGCGCCAGCAGCTTGGCACCGGGAGCTGCTACCAATGAGCAGTTCTTC. The complete variable domain, with remaining parts taken from reference TRBV5-1 and TRBJ2-1, reads KAGVTQTPRYLIKTRGQQVTLSCSPISGHRSVSWYQQTPGQGLQFLFEYFSETQRNKGNFPGRFSGRQFSNSRSEMNVSTLELGDSALYLCASSLAPGAATNEQFFGPGTRLTVL.